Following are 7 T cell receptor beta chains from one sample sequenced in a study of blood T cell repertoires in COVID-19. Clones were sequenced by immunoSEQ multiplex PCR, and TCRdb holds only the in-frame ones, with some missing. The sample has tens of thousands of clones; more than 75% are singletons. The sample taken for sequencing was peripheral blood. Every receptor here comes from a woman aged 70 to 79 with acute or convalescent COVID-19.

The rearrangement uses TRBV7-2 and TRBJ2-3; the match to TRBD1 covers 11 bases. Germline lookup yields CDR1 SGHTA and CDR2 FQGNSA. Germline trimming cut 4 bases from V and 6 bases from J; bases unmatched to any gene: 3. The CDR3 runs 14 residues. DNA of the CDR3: TGTGCCAGCAGCTGGGGGACAGGGGGGGATACGCAGTATTTT. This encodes CASSWGTGGDTQYF. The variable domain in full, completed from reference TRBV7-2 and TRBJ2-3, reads GAGVSQSPSNKVTEKGKDVELRCDPISGHTALYWYRQSLGQGLEFLIYFQGNSAPDKSGLPSDRFSAERTGGSVSTLTIQRTQQEDSAVYLCASSWGTGGDTQYFGPGTRLTVL.

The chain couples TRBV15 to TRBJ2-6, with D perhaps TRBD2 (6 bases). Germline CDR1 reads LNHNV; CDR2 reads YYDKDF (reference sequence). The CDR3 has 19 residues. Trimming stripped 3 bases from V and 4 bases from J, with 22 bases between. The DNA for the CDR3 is TGTGCCACCAGCAGGGACTACACGCTAACTACGGGAGGGGCCAACGTCCTGACTTTC. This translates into CATSRDYTLTTGGANVLTF.

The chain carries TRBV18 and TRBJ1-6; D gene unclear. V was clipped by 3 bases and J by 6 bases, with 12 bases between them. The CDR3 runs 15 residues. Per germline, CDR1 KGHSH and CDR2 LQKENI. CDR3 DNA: TGTGCCAGCTCACCTTCGGCGGATTTTAATTCACCCCTCCACTTT. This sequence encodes CASSPSADFNSPLHF.

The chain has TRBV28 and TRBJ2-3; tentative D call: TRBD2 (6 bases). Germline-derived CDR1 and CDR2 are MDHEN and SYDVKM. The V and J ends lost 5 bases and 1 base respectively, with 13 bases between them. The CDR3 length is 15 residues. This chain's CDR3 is CASSTPGLRTDTQYF. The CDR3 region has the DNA TGTGCCAGCAGTACGCCGGGACTCCGCACAGATACGCAGTATTTT.

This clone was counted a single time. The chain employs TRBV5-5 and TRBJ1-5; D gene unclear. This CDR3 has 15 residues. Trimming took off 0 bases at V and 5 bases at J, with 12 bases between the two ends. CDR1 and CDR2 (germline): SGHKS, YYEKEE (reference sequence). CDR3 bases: TGTGCCAGCAGCTTGGGTGGCCGGAGGGATCAGCCCCAGCATTTT. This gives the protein CASSLGGRRDQPQHF.

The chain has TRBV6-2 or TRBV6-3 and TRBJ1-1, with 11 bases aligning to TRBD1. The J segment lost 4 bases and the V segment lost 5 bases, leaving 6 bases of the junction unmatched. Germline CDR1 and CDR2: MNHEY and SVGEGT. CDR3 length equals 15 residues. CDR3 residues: CASSKAGTGGTEAFF. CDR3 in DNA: TGTGCCAGCAGTAAAGCCGGGACAGGGGGCACTGAAGCTTTCTTT.

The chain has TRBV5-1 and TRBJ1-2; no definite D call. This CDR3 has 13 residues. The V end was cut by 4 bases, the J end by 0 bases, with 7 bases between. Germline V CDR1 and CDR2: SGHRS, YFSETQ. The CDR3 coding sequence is TGCGCCAGCAGCCTCCTTCCTAACTATGGCTACACCTTC. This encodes CASSLLPNYGYTF.